The rows below give T cell receptor beta chains drawn from one sample of a study of quantifying T cell responses using KT2 cells. TCRdb processed the UMI-ligation and nested PCR reads anew with MiXCR; each CDR3 protein has one entry. The sample carries 42,000 or so distinct CDR3 sequences, about 18% recorded once. Sequences were obtained from PBMCs spiked with cells of the T cell clone KT2. These receptors came from a human donor. CDR3s include the opening cysteine and the closing phenylalanine or tryptophan. Clone size appears in some rows only: once, few, many, or a class for an expanded clone.

TRBJ1-5 TRBV12-3/TRBV12-4 few CASSARDREMAQHF
TRBJ1-5 TRBV2 - CASSEGVDQPQHF
TRBJ1-1 TRBV11-2 - CASSPGQGTIMNTEAFF
TRBJ1-2 TRBV20-1 - CSATIYSGYTF
TRBJ2-1 TRBV15 - CATSRDRADGNEQFF
TRBJ1-2 TRBV6-5 - CASSYEPMLYGYTF
TRBJ2-7 TRBV15 - CATSRDRQYEQYF
TRBJ2-6 TRBV13 few CASSLTGTGLSGANVLTF
TRBJ1-1 TRBV6-5 few CASSYSRTDEAFF
TRBJ2-3 TRBV5-4 many CASSLVPDTQYF
TRBJ2-7 TRBV2 - CASNGQGLTYEQYF
TRBJ1-1 TRBV6-2/TRBV6-3 few CASSSHSLQAFF
TRBJ1-1 TRBV5-1 - CASSLGDGGPPNTEAFF
TRBJ2-2 TRBV6-2/TRBV6-3 few CASSYAAGELFF
TRBJ1-1 TRBV7-4 - CASSLPMDGGKSDTEAFF
TRBJ2-5 TRBV7-2 few CASSLETWETQYF
TRBJ1-2 TRBV29-1 - CSVEGSFWGDYGYTF
TRBJ1-4 TRBV20-1 few CSADHRGQSEKLFF
TRBJ2-1 TRBV11-3 few CASSLKEQFF
TRBJ1-6 TRBV10-3 - CAIWEGPRDNSPLHF
TRBJ2-3 TRBV6-4 many CASSDSGTGGPDTQYF
TRBJ2-5 TRBV6-5 - CASSYSGQGRETQYF
TRBJ2-1 TRBV6-5 few CASRLAGGAYNEQFF
TRBJ1-2 TRBV6-5 few CASRNQYGYTF
TRBJ2-2 TRBV7-8 many CASSQPRRLRTGELFF
TRBJ2-7 TRBV6-2/TRBV6-3 - CASSLGGSSYEQYF
TRBJ1-2 TRBV18 - CASQEQGGGSWIGYTF
TRBJ2-5 TRBV20-1 many CSAISGAGETQYF
TRBJ1-4 TRBV2 - CASMEGGGSEKLFF
TRBJ1-1 TRBV13 many CASSLVGTEAFF
TRBJ1-5 TRBV12-3/TRBV12-4 few CASSLWSTGQPQHF
TRBJ2-7 TRBV7-2 many CASSFLAGVYEQYF
TRBJ2-1 TRBV4-2 few CASSQDPAGEGNEQFF
TRBJ1-5 TRBV20-1 many CSAGGTGNQPQHF
TRBJ1-1 TRBV29-1 many CSVQPMNTEAFF
TRBJ1-1 TRBV7-2 - CASSSTGGGITEAFF
TRBJ1-2 TRBV4-2 - CASSPASVNYGYTF
TRBJ1-4 TRBV29-1 - CSVARQGYNEKLFF
TRBJ1-1 TRBV27 - CASSLFGGTEAFF
TRBJ2-7 TRBV6-5 few CASSYTKSVYEQYF
TRBJ1-1 TRBV7-9 few CASSLDSFSRGPYTEAFF
TRBJ2-1 TRBV12-3/TRBV12-4 many CASSGGRVWPRVALGLDEQFF
TRBJ1-2 TRBV7-9 - CASSERQGDYGYTF
TRBJ2-7 TRBV29-1 few CSVGAGRSYEQYF
TRBJ2-7 TRBV3-1 few CASSPRTSGGVLYF
TRBJ2-4 TRBV13 - CASSFAGSASSDPIIQYF
TRBJ2-7 TRBV7-2 many CASTPNFGGSYEQYF
TRBJ2-3 TRBV12-3/TRBV12-4 few CASSDGRGGDTQYF
TRBJ1-5 TRBV20-1 - CSAGDRDQPQHF
TRBJ2-3 TRBV27 - CASSLSTRWTGTDTQYF
TRBJ2-3 TRBV7-9 few CASSLFSDTDTQYF
TRBJ2-2 TRBV29-1 many CSVGLGGTNTGELFF
TRBJ2-3 TRBV7-9 - CASSLSGPPDLTQYF
TRBJ1-1 TRBV10-3 few CAISAAVGISNTEAFF
TRBJ2-3 TRBV27 - CASSLVAGGTDTQYF
TRBJ2-3 TRBV6-5 few CASSYSRDRFTDTQYF
TRBJ2-1 TRBV15 - CATSTLSGISYNEQFF
TRBJ1-2 TRBV19 few CASSPNRLDGYTF
TRBJ1-1 TRBV12-3/TRBV12-4 few CASSSSTATEAFF